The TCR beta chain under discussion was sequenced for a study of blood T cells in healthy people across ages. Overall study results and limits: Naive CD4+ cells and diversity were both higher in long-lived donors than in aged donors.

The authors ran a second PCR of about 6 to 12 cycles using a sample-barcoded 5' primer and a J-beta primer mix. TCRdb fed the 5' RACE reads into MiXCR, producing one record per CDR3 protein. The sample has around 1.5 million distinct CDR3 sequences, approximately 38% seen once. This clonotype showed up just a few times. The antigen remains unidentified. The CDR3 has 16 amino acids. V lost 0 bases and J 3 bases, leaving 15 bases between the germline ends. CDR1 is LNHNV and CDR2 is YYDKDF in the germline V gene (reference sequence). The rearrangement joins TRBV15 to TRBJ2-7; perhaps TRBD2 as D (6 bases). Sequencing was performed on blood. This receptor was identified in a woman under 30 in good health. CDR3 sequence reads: CATSRDPRGNNYEQYF. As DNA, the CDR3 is TGTGCCACCAGCAGAGATCCGCGGGGAAACAACTACGAGCAGTACTTC.